These T cell receptor beta chains were read from a single sample in a study of blood T cell repertoires in COVID-19. Repertoires were generated with immunoSEQ multiplex PCR, while TCRdb's copy carries only in-frame clones and drops some. The data contain some 160,000 clones, about 80% of them singletons. The sequenced sample consisted of PBMCs or T cells enriched from blood (not recorded which). These receptors all stem from a woman aged 55-75 years who had recovered from COVID-19. The CDR3 runs from the conserved cysteine through the conserved F or W. A D gene is named only where the DNA matches it firmly. Part of the rows lack a size; the others show once, few, many or a class for expanded clones.

NA | TRBJ1-2 | once | TRBV10-3 | TGTGCCATCAGTGAGATATTGGCATCGCGCTACACCTTC | CAISEILASRYTF
TRBD1 | TRBJ2-5 | NA | TRBV4-1 | TGCGCCAGCAGCCAAGATCGGACAGGGGGCGCAGAGGAGACCCAGTACTTC | CASSQDRTGGAEETQYF
TRBD1 | TRBJ2-1 | NA | TRBV5-1 | TGCGCCAGCAGCAAGGGACAGACCTACAATGAGCAGTTCTTC | CASSKGQTYNEQFF
NA | TRBJ2-3 | NA | TRBV10-3 | TGTGCCATCAGTAGACTGAGCACAGATACGCAGTATTTT | CAISRLSTDTQYF
NA | TRBJ2-5 | NA | TRBV5-6 | TGTGCCAGCAGCGTTGGACTGCAAGAGACCCAGTACTTC | CASSVGLQETQYF
TRBD1 | TRBJ2-1 | once | TRBV7-3 | TGTGCCAGCAGCTTCGGGACAGCTTCCTACAATGAGCAGTTCTTC | CASSFGTASYNEQFF
NA | TRBJ1-1 | NA | TRBV5-1 | TGCGCCAGCAGCTTGGAGAAGTCAGGGAGGTCTGAAGCTTTCTTT | CASSLEKSGRSEAFF
NA | TRBJ2-1 | NA | TRBV3-1/TRBV3-2 | TGTGCCAGCAGCCACCAGGACTATTTCGAGCAGTTCTTC | CASSHQDYFEQFF
TRBD2 | TRBJ2-5 | NA | TRBV6-5 | TGTGCCTTAGCGGGGGGGCCGGGCCAAGAGACCCAGTACTTC | CALAGGPGQETQYF
TRBD1 | TRBJ1-2 | once | TRBV4-1 | TGCGCCAGCAGCCCAATGGACAGGGACTATGGCTACACCTTC | CASSPMDRDYGYTF
TRBD2 | TRBJ2-3 | NA | TRBV30 | TGTGCCTGGAGTACTTTAACTAGCGGGGGGCGGGGGAAGAGAGATACGCAGTATTTT | CAWSTLTSGGRGKRDTQYF
NA | TRBJ2-1 | NA | TRBV5-5 | TGTGCCAGCAGCTTGGCAGGGCGCAATGAGCAGTTCTTC | CASSLAGRNEQFF
NA | TRBJ1-6 | NA | TRBV21-1 | TGTGCCAGCAGCAAAGTCTGCTCAGGGTACAATTCACCCCTCCACTTT | CASSKVCSGYNSPLHF
TRBD1 | TRBJ2-7 | NA | TRBV5-8 | TGTGCCAGCAGCTCGACAGGGGTCGAGCAGTACTTC | CASSSTGVEQYF
TRBD2 | TRBJ2-5 | many | TRBV5-1 | TGCGCCAGCAGCTACCGGGAGGGAGGGGCTCAAGAGACCCAGTACTTC | CASSYREGGAQETQYF
TRBD1 | TRBJ1-1 | NA | TRBV18 | TGTGCCAGCTCACCCGCAGGGGGGAACACTGAAGCTTTCTTT | CASSPAGGNTEAFF
NA | TRBJ1-2 | NA | TRBV6-1 | TGTGCCAGCAGTGAAGAGATCGATGGGGCAGGCCTGTTGGGCTACACCTTC | CASSEEIDGAGLLGYTF